The rows below give T cell receptor beta chains drawn from one sample of a study of cytomegalovirus exposure and HLA in healthy donors. TCRdb keeps only in-frame clones here, not all; method: immunoSEQ multiplex PCR. The profile shows about 130,000 clones, roughly 70% of them singletons. Sequenced input: PBMCs. The receptors come from a young man in good health and CMV-seronegative. Each CDR3 is given with its conserved first and last residue. The D gene is left open where the match is weak. Size values are once, few and many counts, or a class for expanded clones, and some rows have none.

v_gene,d_gene,abundance,j_gene,CDR3nt,CDR3aa
TRBV6-5,NA,NA,TRBJ2-1,TGTGCCAGCAGTTATCAGGGTTACAATGAGCAGTTCTTC,CASSYQGYNEQFF
TRBV21-1,NA,NA,TRBJ2-2,TGTGCCAGCAGCAAAATCCCCAGGACAGGGGAAACCGGGGAGCTGTTTTTT,CASSKIPRTGETGELFF
TRBV6-5,TRBD1,NA,TRBJ1-1,TGTGCCAGCAGCCACGGACAGGGGTACACTGAAGCTTTCTTT,CASSHGQGYTEAFF
TRBV27,NA,NA,TRBJ2-7,TGTGCCAGCAGTGGAGATCGGAGCGTCGCTACTCAGTACTTC,CASSGDRSVATQYF
TRBV6-5,NA,few,TRBJ2-7,TGTGCCAGCAGTGACAGTTCCTACGAGCAGTACTTC,CASSDSSYEQYF
TRBV7-9,TRBD1,NA,TRBJ1-1,TGTGCCAGCAGCTTAGGGGGGACAGGGGGGCAAGCTTTCTTT,CASSLGGTGGQAFF
TRBV7-2,NA,NA,TRBJ1-2,TGTGCCAGCAGCTTAGAAACTCGGACAGCTGATGGCTACACCTTC,CASSLETRTADGYTF
TRBV6-5,TRBD1,few,TRBJ1-2,TGTGCCAGCAACGACAGGGGGCGCCGGTATGGCTACACCTTC,CASNDRGRRYGYTF
TRBV18,TRBD1,few,TRBJ2-7,TGTGCCAGCTCACACCGGGACAGGGTCGCCGGAGAGCAGTACTTC,CASSHRDRVAGEQYF
TRBV5-1,NA,few,TRBJ1-2,TGCGCCAGCAGCTTACTACACTCCAACCCCGTTGGCTACACCTTC,CASSLLHSNPVGYTF
TRBV5-1,TRBD1,NA,TRBJ2-1,TGCGCCAGCAGCTTGGGGGGCAGGGGGTTGAATGAGCAGTTCTTC,CASSLGGRGLNEQFF
TRBV28,TRBD2,NA,TRBJ2-1,TGTGCCAGCAGTCAATCACTAGCGGCCTACTACAATGAGCAGTTCTTC,CASSQSLAAYYNEQFF
TRBV27,NA,NA,TRBJ1-1,TGTGCCAGCAGTTTTTTTGGGTCGGGACAAACTTACACTGAAGCTTTCTTT,CASSFFGSGQTYTEAFF
TRBV29-1,NA,few,TRBJ1-1,TGCAGCGTTGCAGACTATGAAGCTTTCTTT,CSVADYEAFF
TRBV7-2,NA,NA,TRBJ1-1,TGTGCCAGCAGCTTAGTGGGGGGGCAGAACACTGAAGCTTTCTTT,CASSLVGGQNTEAFF
TRBV27,NA,NA,TRBJ1-5,TGTGCCAGCAGTTTATCCATCACAGGTACGAGCAATCAGCCCCAGCATTTT,CASSLSITGTSNQPQHF
TRBV14,NA,NA,TRBJ2-7,TGTGCCAGCAGCCCCAGACTGGTTCTACGTGAAGAGCAGTACTTC,CASSPRLVLREEQYF
TRBV11-2,NA,NA,TRBJ2-7,TGTGCCAGCAGCTTTATTGACGAGCAGTACTTC,CASSFIDEQYF
TRBV4-3,TRBD1,NA,TRBJ1-2,TGCGCCAGCAGCCTTACGGGGACAGTTAACGGGGGCTACACCTTC,CASSLTGTVNGGYTF
TRBV5-1,NA,NA,TRBJ2-6,TGCGCCAGCAGCCTAATGCCCAACTCTGGGGCCAACGTCCTGACTTTC,CASSLMPNSGANVLTF
TRBV4-1,TRBD1,once,TRBJ1-2,TGCGCCAGCAGCCAAGATCCGGACAGGGGGCTTGGATGGTATGGCTACACCTTC,CASSQDPDRGLGWYGYTF
TRBV2,NA,NA,TRBJ1-2,TGTGCCAGCAGGGTACAGGGTTGGAGCGGCTACACCTTC,CASRVQGWSGYTF
TRBV7-9,NA,NA,TRBJ1-1,TGTGCCAGCAGCTTGGGGACAGAAGCTTTCTTT,CASSLGTEAFF
TRBV6-1,NA,NA,TRBJ2-3,TGTGCCAGCAGTGAAGACGCGACAGTAGATACGCAGTATTTT,CASSEDATVDTQYF
TRBV28,TRBD1,once,TRBJ2-7,TGTGCCAGCAGTTCCCACGGACAGGGGAAAAGGTCCTACGAGCAGTACTTC,CASSSHGQGKRSYEQYF
TRBV30,TRBD1,NA,TRBJ2-1,TGTGCCTGGACCAGGGGACAGTCCTACAATGAGCAGTTCTTC,CAWTRGQSYNEQFF
TRBV5-1,TRBD2,NA,TRBJ2-3,TGCGCCAGCAGCTTGGGTAGCGGGGGGGCAGATACGCAGTATTTT,CASSLGSGGADTQYF
TRBV15,NA,NA,TRBJ1-2,TGTGCCACCTCGGCGGCGGGCAGGACGTACTATGGCTACACCTTC,CATSAAGRTYYGYTF
TRBV5-4,NA,few,TRBJ2-3,TGTGCCAGCAGCTTGGCCGGGACAGATACGCAGTATTTT,CASSLAGTDTQYF
TRBV5-1,NA,NA,TRBJ2-1,TGCGCCAGCGGCATTATTAACCCATACAATGAGCAGTTCTTC,CASGIINPYNEQFF
TRBV10-2,NA,NA,TRBJ1-2,TGCGCCAGCCGTGACAGGTCCGATTATGGCTACACCTTC,CASRDRSDYGYTF
TRBV5-4,TRBD1,few,TRBJ1-6,TGTGCCAGCAGCTGGGGACAGGGGGATTCACCCCTCCACTTT,CASSWGQGDSPLHF
TRBV27,TRBD1,once,TRBJ2-3,TGTGCCAGCAGTTTAACGGGACAGCCCGCGAATACGCAGTATTTT,CASSLTGQPANTQYF
TRBV6-1,NA,NA,TRBJ2-3,TGTGCCAGCAGTGAACTCCGGGTAGTCTCAGATACGCAGTATTTT,CASSELRVVSDTQYF
TRBV28,NA,NA,TRBJ2-4,TGTGCCAGCAATACAGGGTTGAACATTCAGTACTTC,CASNTGLNIQYF
TRBV5-4,NA,NA,TRBJ2-5,TGTGCCAGCAGCTTGGGGCCGCGAGGGAGGAAAGAGACCCAGTACTTC,CASSLGPRGRKETQYF
TRBV10-3,NA,few,TRBJ1-4,TGTGCCAGCAGACGGGGATGGACTAATGAAAAACTGTTTTTT,CASRRGWTNEKLFF
TRBV6-5,NA,NA,TRBJ1-2,TGTGCCAGCATTCCCTGGGGGGGGTGGTTAGATGGCTACACCTTC,CASIPWGGWLDGYTF
TRBV2,NA,few,TRBJ2-4,TGTGCCAGCATGGTTGCGGCCAAAAACATTCAGTACTTC,CASMVAAKNIQYF
TRBV5-1,NA,NA,TRBJ1-3,TGCGCCAGCAGCTTGAGCGGGGCCGACTCTGGAAACACCATATATTTT,CASSLSGADSGNTIYF
TRBV4-3,TRBD1,once,TRBJ2-7,TGCGCCAGCAGCTCACGGGCAGGGGGCGGTTACGAGCAGTACTTC,CASSSRAGGGYEQYF
TRBV18,NA,NA,TRBJ1-2,TGTGCCAGCTCACCACAGAGAGCTAACTATGGCTACACCTTC,CASSPQRANYGYTF
TRBV7-7,NA,NA,TRBJ2-1,TGTGCTAGCAGCTTAGCGCCAGGGTACAATGAGCAGTTCTTC,CASSLAPGYNEQFF
TRBV19,TRBD1,NA,TRBJ2-7,TGTGCCAGTAGTTTAGGGGACAGGGGGCATTTCGACGAGCAGTACTTC,CASSLGDRGHFDEQYF
TRBV5-1,NA,NA,TRBJ2-5,TGCGCCAGCAGCACGGGGGACTGGCAAGAGACCCAGTACTTC,CASSTGDWQETQYF
TRBV28,TRBD1,NA,TRBJ1-1,TGTGCCAGCAGGGTTGACAGGGTCCCAGGCACTGAAGCTTTCTTT,CASRVDRVPGTEAFF
TRBV4-3,NA,medium-sized,TRBJ2-7,TGCGCCAGCAGCCAAGATATCCAGGCCTACGAGCAGTACTTC,CASSQDIQAYEQYF
TRBV28,TRBD1,NA,TRBJ2-1,TGTGCCAGCATCCGGGCAGGGGGAAACAATGAGCAGTTCTTC,CASIRAGGNNEQFF
TRBV5-6,NA,NA,TRBJ1-5,TGTGCCAGCAGCTTGGCGGGTATAGACGGGGGTCAGCCCCAGCATTTT,CASSLAGIDGGQPQHF
TRBV28,TRBD1,NA,TRBJ1-1,TGTGCCAGCAGATCCGGGACAGGGGAAAAAGCTTTCTTT,CASRSGTGEKAFF
TRBV9,TRBD1,NA,TRBJ1-1,TGTGCCAGCAGCCCGAGACTGGACAGGGGGCTACCTGGTGAAGCTTTCTTT,CASSPRLDRGLPGEAFF
TRBV9,NA,NA,TRBJ1-1,TGTGCCAGCAGCGTAGATGCAGGTATGAACACTGAAGCTTTCTTT,CASSVDAGMNTEAFF
TRBV5-1,NA,NA,TRBJ1-3,TGCGCCAGCAGCCCAGGGGACATTGGAAACACCATATATTTT,CASSPGDIGNTIYF
TRBV19,NA,NA,TRBJ1-2,TGTGCCAGTAGTATTGGTCCGACAGAGAACTATGGCTACACCTTC,CASSIGPTENYGYTF